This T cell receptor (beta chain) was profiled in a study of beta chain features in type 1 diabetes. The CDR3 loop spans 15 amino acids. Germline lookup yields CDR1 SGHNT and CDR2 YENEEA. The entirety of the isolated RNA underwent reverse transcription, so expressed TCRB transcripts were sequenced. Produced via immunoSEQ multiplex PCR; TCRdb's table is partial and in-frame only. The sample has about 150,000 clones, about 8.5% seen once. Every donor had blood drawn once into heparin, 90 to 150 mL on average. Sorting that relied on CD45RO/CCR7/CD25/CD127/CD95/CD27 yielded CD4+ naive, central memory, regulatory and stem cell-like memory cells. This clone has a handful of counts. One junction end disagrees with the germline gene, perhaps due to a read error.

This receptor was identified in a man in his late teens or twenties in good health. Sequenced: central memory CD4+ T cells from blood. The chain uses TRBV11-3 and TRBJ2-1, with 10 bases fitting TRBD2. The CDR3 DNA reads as TGTGCCAGCAGTTTAGCGGGAGGTTACTACAATGAGCAGTTCTTC. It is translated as CASSLAGGYYNEQFF.